This is a list of T cell receptor beta chains from one sample in a study of blood T cell repertoires in COVID-19. This table comes from immunoSEQ multiplex PCR, and its TCRdb copy is limited to in-frame clones, with some not included. This sample carries under 400,000 clones, around 87% of them seen once, and the ten largest clones take around 1.9%. Sequencing was done on a sample of PBMCs or T cells enriched from blood (not recorded which). The receptors derive from a middle-aged man in a cohort exposed to, infected with or recovered from COVID-19 (not recorded which). Each CDR3 is given with its conserved first and last residue.

V	J	CDR3
TRBV27	TRBJ2-3	CASSFEPTTDTQYF
TRBV3-1/TRBV3-2	TRBJ2-1	CASSQDPSGITSQFF
TRBV15	TRBJ1-1	CATSGHRTEAFF
TRBV10-2	TRBJ1-4	CASSEQTGVREKLFF
TRBV10-2	TRBJ1-2	CASIDNYGYTF
TRBV5-4	TRBJ1-6	CASSPRPGAYNSPLHF
TRBV6-5	TRBJ1-1	CASSINPGQNTEAFF
TRBV6-9	TRBJ1-6	CASSYSAGFSPLHF
TRBV3-1/TRBV3-2	TRBJ2-2	CASSQDPGLGAGELFF
TRBV7-7	TRBJ2-7	CASSFLRGGPYEQYF
TRBV28	TRBJ2-1	CASSLSASGRAEFF
TRBV19	TRBJ1-2	CASGRTDTLYGYTF
TRBV30	TRBJ2-5	CAWTKTGPETQYF
TRBV7-9	TRBJ1-4	CASSLAGTVNEKLFF
TRBV2	TRBJ2-7	CASSARGSSYEQYF
TRBV28	TRBJ1-5	CASSLTFQDQPQHF
TRBV7-2	TRBJ2-1	CASSLVFRDYSTNEQFF
TRBV27	TRBJ2-1	CASSLRTGGFLQFF
TRBV15	TRBJ1-2	CATSRGGGLRYGYTF
TRBV12-5	TRBJ2-1	CASGLLLGETSSYNEQFF
TRBV10-1	TRBJ2-2	CASSERGSGELFF
TRBV14	TRBJ2-2	CASSQAQYTGELFF
TRBV11-1	TRBJ2-7	CASSKTPTGLYEQYF
TRBV30	TRBJ2-7	CAGGDSYEQYF
TRBV6-6	TRBJ2-7	CASSRTPPSGSSYEQYF
TRBV5-1	TRBJ2-3	CASSLAVSGGSTDTQYF
TRBV9	TRBJ2-5	CASSVGPGGGWTQYF
TRBV11-2	TRBJ2-7	CASSLEPSGSGQQYF
TRBV30	TRBJ1-2	CAWTPIAGYGYTF
TRBV4-1	TRBJ2-7	CASSQVQASSYEQYF
TRBV7-9	TRBJ2-5	CASSLETGTETQYF
TRBV15	TRBJ1-1	CATSGGGNTEAFF
TRBV28	TRBJ2-6	CASSLFPKGGAGANVLTF
TRBV10-3	TRBJ2-3	CAISTSGRATDTQYF
TRBV10-1	TRBJ2-7	CARSWRYEQYF
TRBV5-1	TRBJ2-3	CASSLMGTSTDTQYF
TRBV2	TRBJ1-5	CASSGPGSPNQPQHF
TRBV7-2	TRBJ2-3	CASSLKRGRPTDTQYF
TRBV28	TRBJ2-5	CASSQSQTSPNF
TRBV28	TRBJ2-2	CASVDGGTNTGELFF
TRBV9	TRBJ2-3	CASSQTSAGDTQYF
TRBV6-6	TRBJ1-2	CASSYSGGFNYGYTF
TRBV30	TRBJ2-3	CAWASSGTRTDTQYF
TRBV4-1	TRBJ2-1	CASSQLADDNEQFF
TRBV19	TRBJ2-1	CASSIDSPSAGNEQFF
TRBV19	TRBJ1-5	CASSTLGHSNQPQHF
TRBV12-5	TRBJ1-1	CASGLVHLGAVTEAFF
TRBV5-1	TRBJ2-5	CASSADRVLWETQYF
TRBV4-1	TRBJ2-1	CASSQELPGILAAPRNEQFF